The following is a TCR beta chain sequence with its context. Germline values: CDR1 SGDLS, CDR2 YYNGEE. There are 14 residues in the CDR3. Trimming cost V 3 bases and J 2 bases, with 10 bases left between them. These data come from a study of blood T cell repertoires in COVID-19. Across the whole study: The study drew acute and convalescent COVID-19 samples from the United States, Italy and Spain. The cDNA or gDNA used as material had been derived from T cells, B-cell-depleted T cells, or PBMCs.

Sequenced by immunoSEQ multiplex PCR; TCRdb stores in-frame clones only, minus some. The sample yields 55,000 to 90,000 clones, more than 75% seen once. The gene calls are TRBV9 and TRBJ2-3, with D possibly matching TRBD1 (7 bases). The source material was peripheral blood. This receptor was taken from a human donor in a cohort sampled during active COVID-19. CDR3 sequence reads: CASSEEGATDTQYF. The CDR3 nucleotides are TGTGCCAGCAGCGAGGAGGGGGCCACAGATACGCAGTATTTT.